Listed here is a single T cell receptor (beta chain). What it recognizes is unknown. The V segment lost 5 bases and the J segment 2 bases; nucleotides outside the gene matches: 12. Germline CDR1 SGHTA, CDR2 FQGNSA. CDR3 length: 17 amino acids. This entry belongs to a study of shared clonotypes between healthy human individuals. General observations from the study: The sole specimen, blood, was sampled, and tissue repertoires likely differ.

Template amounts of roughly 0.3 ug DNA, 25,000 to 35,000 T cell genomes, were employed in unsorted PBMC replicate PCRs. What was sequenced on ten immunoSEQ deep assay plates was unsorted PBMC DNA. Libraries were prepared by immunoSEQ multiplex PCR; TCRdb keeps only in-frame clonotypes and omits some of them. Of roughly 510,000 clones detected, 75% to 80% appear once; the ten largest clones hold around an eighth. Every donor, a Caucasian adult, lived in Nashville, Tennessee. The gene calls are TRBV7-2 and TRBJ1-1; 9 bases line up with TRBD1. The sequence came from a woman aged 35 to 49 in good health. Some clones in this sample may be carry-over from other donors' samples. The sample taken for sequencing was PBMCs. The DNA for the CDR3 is TGTGCCAGCAGCCCGAGGCGCCGGACAGGGGACAACACTGAAGCTTTCTTT. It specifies CASSPRRRTGDNTEAFF. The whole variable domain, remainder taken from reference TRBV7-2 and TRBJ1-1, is GAGVSQSPSNKVTEKGKDVELRCDPISGHTALYWYRQSLGQGLEFLIYFQGNSAPDKSGLPSDRFSAERTGGSVSTLTIQRTQQEDSAVYLCASSPRRRTGDNTEAFFGQGTRLTVV.